The clone carrying this T cell receptor (beta chain) was seen a handful of times. What it recognizes is unknown. The sample belongs to a study of CD8+ T cells in alopecia areata. Study details: Administration of oral tofacitinib to treated patients was at 5 to 10 mg twice daily. Overall study results and limits: Affected scalp, especially in alopecia totalis/universalis, had a higher clonality than normal scalp did. Tofacitinib significantly reduced both scalp clonality and expanded CD8+ clones among the top 100. Sequenced scalp T cells also include alphabeta T cells resident in normal skin.

As to treatment: oral pan-JAK inhibitor, 5-10 mg twice daily. Reverse transcribed after extraction, RNA yielded cDNA as the sequencing template. Libraries were prepared by immunoSEQ multiplex PCR; TCRdb keeps only in-frame clonotypes and omits some of them. The data contain 190,000 or so clones, 58% of them singletons. The CDR3 runs to 14 residues. In germline, CDR1 is GTSNPN, CDR2 SVGIG (reference sequence). V shed 5 bases and J 5 bases; nucleotides not matched to a gene: 11. The clonotype comes from a human donor with alopecia areata. The chain has TRBV30 and TRBJ1-2, with 7 bases matching TRBD1. The input for sequencing was CD8+ T cells sorted from blood, taken at week 24, from a patient treated with tofacitinib. The CDR3 is CAWSRGQLGYGYTF. CDR3 nucleotide sequence: TGTGCCTGGTCCAGGGGACAGCTTGGTTATGGCTACACCTTC.